The next 18 T cell receptor beta chains were all read from a single sample in a study of radiotherapy plus CTLA-4 blockade in lung cancer. Assay: immunoSEQ multiplex PCR; the TCRdb copy retains only in-frame clones and omits some. Of 60,000 to 70,000 clones detected, about 80% appear once; the ten largest clones hold roughly a tenth. This sample comprised peripheral blood, obtained from a patient treated with radiotherapy plus ipilimumab. All receptors come from a human donor with non-small cell lung cancer who had a complete response to radiotherapy plus ipilimumab.

The chain couples TRBV19 to TRBJ2-4; a weak D match, TRBD2 (6 bases). The V and J ends lost 1 base and 0 bases respectively, with 13 bases between them. Germline CDR1 reads LNHDA; CDR2 reads SQIVND (reference sequence). This CDR3 region has 17 residues. In DNA form, the CDR3 reads TGTGCCAGTAGTATAGCGTACCGGGGACTAGCCAAAAACATTCAGTACTTC. Translation gives CASSIAYRGLAKNIQYF.

The V gene is TRBV5-6, the J gene TRBJ2-3; D is perhaps TRBD1 (5 bases). Trimming stripped 0 bases from V and 1 base from J, with 12 bases between. Germline V gene sequence: CDR1 SGHDT, CDR2 YYEEEE. CDR3 length equals 16 residues. DNA of the CDR3: TGTGCCAGCAGCTTGGAGGCAGGGTGGGGCACAGATACGCAGTATTTT. Translation: CASSLEAGWGTDTQYF. The full variable domain, its missing parts supplied by reference TRBV5-6 and TRBJ2-3, is DAGVTQSPTHLIKTRGQQVTLRCSPKSGHDTVSWYQQALGQGPQFIFQYYEEEERQRGNFPDRFSGHQFPNYSSELNVNALLLGDSALYLCASSLEAGWGTDTQYFGPGTRLTVL.

The chain links TRBV2 to TRBJ1-1; D may be TRBD1 (6 bases). Per the germline V gene, CDR1 is SNHLY and CDR2 is FYNNEI. Trimming took off 1 base at V and 6 bases at J, with 12 bases between the two ends. CDR3 length equals 14 residues. CDR3 sequence (DNA): TGTGCCAGCAGTGAAGAAGGACAGTCACCTGAAGCTTTCTTT. Translating it yields CASSEEGQSPEAFF.

The chain uses TRBV11-3 and TRBJ1-6, with 9 nucleotides matching TRBD1. With V trimmed by 3 bases and J by 5 bases, 2 bases remained unmatched. CDR1 is SGHNT, CDR2 YENEEA, per germline. The CDR3 is 15 amino acids. In DNA, the CDR3 is TGTGCCAGCAGCTTTAGGACAGGGGATAATTCACCCCTCCACTTT. It codes for CASSFRTGDNSPLHF. The entire variable domain, with the rest obtained from reference TRBV11-3 and TRBJ1-6, is as follows: EAGVVQSPRYKIIEKKQPVAFWCNPISGHNTLYWYLQNLGQGPELLIRYENEEAVDDSQLPKDRFSAERLKGVDSTLKIQPAELGDSAVYLCASSFRTGDNSPLHFGNGTRLTVT.

This chain connects TRBV18 to TRBJ2-2; D is possibly TRBD2 (5 bases). Per the germline V gene, CDR1 is KGHSH and CDR2 is LQKENI. V lost 2 bases, J lost 5 bases, and 6 bases lay in between. This CDR3 is built from 13 residues. The CDR3 sequence is CASSPGETGELFF. In DNA form, the CDR3 reads TGTGCCAGCTCACCAGGGGAGACCGGGGAGCTGTTTTTT.

About this clone itself: Sequence at one end of the junction differs from germline and may be a read error. The chain links TRBV7-2 to TRBJ1-1; D ambiguous. From germline, CDR1 is SGHTA and CDR2 FQGNSA. The CDR3 is made up of 14 amino acids. The CDR3 reads CASSLARALTEAFF. CDR3 sequence (DNA): TGTGCCAGCAGCCTAGCGAGGGCGCTGACTGAAGCTTTCTTT. Complete variable domain (other parts from reference TRBV7-2 and TRBJ1-1): GAGVSQSPSNKVTEKGKDVELRCDPISGHTALYWYRQSLGQGLEFLIYFQGNSAPDKSGLPSDRFSAERTGGSVSTLTIQRTQQEDSAVYLCASSLARALTEAFFGQGTRLTVV.

The rearrangement uses TRBV19 and TRBJ1-5; D possibly corresponds to TRBD1 (5 bases). The CDR3 is 14 amino acids. Germline loops: CDR1 LNHDA, CDR2 SQIVND (reference sequence). With 8 bases removed from V and 6 bases from J, the gap between germline ends came to 17 bases. In DNA, the CDR3 is TGTGCCAGTGCTCCAGGGAATAGGGGTCAGCCCCAGCATTTT. Protein product: CASAPGNRGQPQHF.

V usage is TRBV27 and J usage is TRBJ2-1; D may be TRBD1 or TRBD2 (6 bases each). Germline-derived CDR1 and CDR2 are MNHEY and SMNVEV (reference sequence). The CDR3 consists of 14 residues. Trimming removed 9 bases from V and 3 bases from J, with 15 bases in between. The CDR3 nucleotides read TGTGCCAGTAGGGGGGTAGTGGACTACAATGAGCAGTTCTTC. Encoded protein: CASRGVVDYNEQFF.

This chain uses TRBV9 with TRBJ1-2; D might be TRBD1 (6 bases). CDR3 length equals 14 residues. Germline V gene data show CDR1 as SGDLS and CDR2 as YYNGEE. V was trimmed by 0 bases and J by 4 bases, leaving 10 bases between them. CDR3 region: CASSVGGDTYGYTF. CDR3 DNA sequence: TGTGCCAGCAGCGTAGGGGGGGACACCTATGGCTACACCTTC.

The rearrangement uses TRBV19 and TRBJ1-5; 7 bases align to TRBD1. The germline gives CDR1 LNHDA, CDR2 SQIVND (reference sequence). This CDR3 comprises 16 residues. Germline trimming cut 7 bases from V and 1 base from J; bases unmatched to any gene: 10. The CDR3 region has the DNA TGTGCCAGTATAGATCAGAGCAGGGGGAGCAATCAGCCCCAGCATTTT. It is translated as CASIDQSRGSNQPQHF.

CDR3 sequence: CASSPWGQGDSPLHF. The CDR3 DNA reads TGTGCCAGCTCACCATGGGGTCAGGGGGATTCACCCCTCCACTTT. The rearrangement joins TRBV18 to TRBJ1-6, with 7 nucleotides matching TRBD1. Germline CDR1 and CDR2: KGHSH and LQKENI. The J segment lost 8 bases and the V segment lost 2 bases, leaving 6 bases of the junction unmatched. The CDR3 spans 15 residues.

This chain joins TRBV5-8 and TRBJ1-1; tentative D call: TRBD1 (6 bases). V gave up 4 bases and J gave up 7 bases, with 20 bases separating them. The V gene's germline CDR1 is SGHTS and CDR2 YDEGEE. This CDR3 is built from 15 residues. The CDR3 sequence: CASSPGSVAGHEAFF. The CDR3, as DNA: TGTGCCAGCAGCCCAGGTTCCGTGGCGGGACATGAAGCTTTCTTT.

A single count supports this clone. This chain uses TRBV7-2 with TRBJ2-1, with D maybe TRBD1 (6 bases). Deletions cut 7 bases from V and 4 bases from J, with 14 bases between. The CDR3 runs to 14 residues. CDR1 and CDR2 from the germline V gene are SGHTA and FQGNSA. The CDR3 DNA reads TGTGCCAGCACCTGGGGACATTTATACAATGAGCAGTTCTTC. Amino acid sequence: CASTWGHLYNEQFF.

This clone was observed a handful of times. The gene calls are TRBV5-5 and TRBJ1-2; TRBD1 matches at 9 bases. In germline, CDR1 is SGHKS, CDR2 YYEKEE (reference sequence). CDR3 size: 13 residues. Trimming cost V 3 bases and J 6 bases; bases outside gene matches: 3. This CDR3 is CASSSWTGDGYTF. In DNA, the CDR3 is TGTGCCAGCAGCTCGTGGACAGGGGATGGCTACACCTTC.

This chain uses TRBV5-6 with TRBJ2-3; D not certain. The CDR3 is made up of 16 amino acids. V shed 3 bases and J shed 1 base, with 15 bases lying between them. The germline CDR1 and CDR2 sequences are SGHDT and YYEEEE. In nucleotides, the CDR3 is TGTGCCAGCAGCTACTCAGTCGGCGCCCGCACAGATACGCAGTATTTT. It yields the protein CASSYSVGARTDTQYF.

The chain has TRBV7-8 and TRBJ1-6; 9 nucleotides match TRBD1. Unmatched junction bases numbered 8, after V lost 5 bases and J lost 6 bases. Germline CDR1 and CDR2: SGHVS and FQNEAQ. This CDR3 comprises 16 residues. CDR3 DNA: TGTGCCAGCAGCCGAACCGGGACAGGGAGTAATTCACCCCTCCACTTT. It is translated as CASSRTGTGSNSPLHF.

The chain uses TRBV7-8 and TRBJ1-5, with unresolved D. The CDR3 runs to 15 residues. The germline V gene encodes CDR1 SGHVS and CDR2 FQNEAQ. V dropped 3 bases and J dropped 5 bases, with 14 bases sitting between them. In DNA form, the CDR3 reads TGTGCCAGCAGCTTGAGAGGGAGGGCTTATCAGCCCCAGCATTTT. This sequence encodes CASSLRGRAYQPQHF.

V and J are TRBV28 and TRBJ2-1, with D tentatively TRBD2 (6 bases). The V and J ends lost 6 bases and 12 bases respectively, with 18 bases between them. This CDR3 is built from 13 residues. Germline V gene sequence: CDR1 MDHEN, CDR2 SYDVKM. This CDR3 reads CASREGLLGLQFF. CDR3 bases: TGTGCCAGCAGGGAGGGCCTCTTGGGTTTGCAGTTCTTC.